This T cell receptor (beta chain) was sequenced during a study of blood T cell repertoires in COVID-19. The V gene's germline CDR1 is SEHNR and CDR2 FQNEAQ (reference sequence). V was clipped by 4 bases and J by 1 base; unmatched bases: 2. The CDR3 extends over 14 amino acids. Produced via immunoSEQ multiplex PCR; TCRdb's table is partial and in-frame only. The sample records about 200,000 clones, 85% being singletons. The clonotype comes from a woman of 80 years or more with acute or convalescent COVID-19. Sequencing was done on a sample of peripheral blood. V usage is TRBV7-9 and J usage is TRBJ2-7; 9 nucleotides agree with TRBD1. CDR3 region: CASSYDRGSYEQYF. The CDR3, as DNA: TGTGCCAGCAGCTACGACAGGGGGTCCTACGAGCAGTACTTC.